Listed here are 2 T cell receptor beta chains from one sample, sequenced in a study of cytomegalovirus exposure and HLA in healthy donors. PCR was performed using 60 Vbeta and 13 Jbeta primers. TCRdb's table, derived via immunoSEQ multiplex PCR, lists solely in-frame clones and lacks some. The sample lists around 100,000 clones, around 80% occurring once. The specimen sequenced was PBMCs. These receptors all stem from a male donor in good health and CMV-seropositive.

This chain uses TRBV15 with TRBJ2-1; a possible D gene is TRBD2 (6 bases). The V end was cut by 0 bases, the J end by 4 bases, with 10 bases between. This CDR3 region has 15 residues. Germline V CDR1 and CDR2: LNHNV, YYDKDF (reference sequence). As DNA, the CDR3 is TGTGCCACCAGCAGAGACGGGACTGAGTACAATGAGCAGTTCTTC. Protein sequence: CATSRDGTEYNEQFF.

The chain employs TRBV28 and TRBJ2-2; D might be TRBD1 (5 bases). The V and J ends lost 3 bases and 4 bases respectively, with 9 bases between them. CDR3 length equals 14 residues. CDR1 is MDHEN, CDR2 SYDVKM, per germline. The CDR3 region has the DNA TGTGCCAGCAGTTTTGCCAGGGTCACCGGGGAGCTGTTTTTT. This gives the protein CASSFARVTGELFF. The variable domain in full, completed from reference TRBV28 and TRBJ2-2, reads DVKVTQSSRYLVKRTGEKVFLECVQDMDHENMFWYRQDPGLGLRLIYFSYDVKMKEKGDIPEGYSVSREKKERFSLILESASTNQTSMYLCASSFARVTGELFFGEGSRLTVL.